The entry that follows covers one TCR beta chain sequence. Its antigen remains unknown. These data belong to a study of T cells after yellow fever vaccination. Study-wide points: By day 5 rather than day 15, the secondary response had peaked, though it was weaker. Contamination by abundant bulk-population clonotypes could be present in FACS-sorted repertoires.

The authors made TCR cDNA by 5'RACE template switching, adding a universal primer site and UMIs. Each CDR3 protein gets one entry after TCRdb re-called the 5' RACE reads with MiXCR. The sample lists hundreds of thousands of distinct CDR3 sequences; roughly 13% were seen once. Between the trimmed V and J ends, which lost 5 bases and 5 bases, there was a span of 15 bases. This CDR3 has 15 residues. Germline V gene sequence: CDR1 SGHVS, CDR2 FNYEAQ. Sample: PBMCs, taken on the day of the yellow fever booster vaccination. The chain uses TRBV7-6 and TRBJ2-2; D ambiguous. This clonotype was sampled from a young man who received the YFV17D yellow fever vaccine. CDR3 protein: CASSVQPPATGELFF. The CDR3 bases are TGTGCCAGCAGCGTACAGCCACCGGCGACCGGGGAGCTGTTTTTT.